Shown below are 30 T cell receptor beta chains from a single sample sequenced in a study of shared T cell receptors in the human thymus (dated by TCRdb to the early 2020s). Libraries were made using the immunoSEQ multiplex PCR assay. TCRdb limited this immuneACCESS table to in-frame rearrangements with V and J called. A share of clones is missing; checked studies link under half to unresolved V genes, and the rest is unexplained. Across this sample there are over 450,000 clones, with approximately 80% seen only once. Together, the top ten hold more than 0.01% of the sample. These data also featured in a second study, about human thymus T cells.

The sequenced sample consisted of thymocytes. The receptors derive from a boy younger than two with a congenital heart defect. Donor details come from another sample of the same person, matched by shared clones.

The chain is built from TRBV5-1 and TRBJ2-7, with a tentative D call TRBD2 (7 bases). The CDR3 consists of 16 residues. The V gene's germline CDR1 is SGHRS and CDR2 YFSETQ. The V and J ends lost 6 bases and 3 bases respectively, with 22 bases between them. CDR3 coding DNA: TGCGCCAGCACCCCTTCTCTGGGGGGAGGGGGCTACGAGCAGTACTTC. It yields the protein CASTPSLGGGGYEQYF.

The chain combines TRBV5-4 with TRBJ2-1; D not resolved. V dropped 1 base and J dropped 0 bases, with 8 bases sitting between them. This CDR3 contains 15 residues. Looked up from germline, CDR1 is SGHNT and CDR2 is YYREEE (reference sequence). DNA of the CDR3: TGTGCCAGCAGCTTGTGGCGGTTCTCCTACAATGAGCAGTTCTTC. It translates to CASSLWRFSYNEQFF.

V gene TRBV5-5 combines with J gene TRBJ2-3; TRBD2 might be the D (5 bases). This CDR3 contains 15 residues. V was clipped by 3 bases and J by 7 bases, with 18 bases between them. The germline CDR1 and CDR2 sequences are SGHKS and YYEKEE (reference sequence). This chain's CDR3 is CASSSDSKQYNTQYF. Here the CDR3 DNA reads TGTGCCAGCAGCTCGGACTCAAAACAGTACAATACGCAGTATTTT. Full variable domain (rest looked up from reference TRBV5-5 and TRBJ2-3): DAGVTQSPTHLIKTRGQQVTLRCSPISGHKSVSWYQQVLGQGPQFIFQYYEKEERGRGNFPDRFSARQFPNYSSELNVNALLLGDSALYLCASSSDSKQYNTQYFGPGTRLTVL.

This clone was picked up a small number of times. The V call is TRBV4-3, the J call TRBJ2-3, with D possibly being TRBD2 (5 bases). With 0 bases removed from V and 2 bases from J, the gap between germline ends came to 15 bases. The CDR3 has 17 residues. The germline V gene has CDR1 LGHNA and CDR2 YSLEER. CDR3 DNA sequence: TGCGCCAGCAGCCAAGATAGGGTGGGAGTGCCCACAGATACGCAGTATTTT. Amino acid sequence: CASSQDRVGVPTDTQYF.

The rearrangement joins TRBV7-9 to TRBJ2-3; D is possibly TRBD1 (5 bases). The CDR3 loop spans 16 amino acids. Germline V CDR1 and CDR2: SEHNR, FQNEAQ (reference sequence). The ends were cut back, 2 bases at V and 1 base at J, with 13 bases in the middle. The CDR3 bases are TGTGCCAGCAGCTTAATGGGGCCCGCACGCACAGATACGCAGTATTTT. Protein sequence: CASSLMGPARTDTQYF. Full variable domain (remainder filled in from reference TRBV7-9 and TRBJ2-3): DTGVSQNPRHKITKRGQNVTFRCDPISEHNRLYWYRQTLGQGPEFLTYFQNEAQLEKSRLLSDRFSAERPKGSFSTLEIQRTEQGDSAMYLCASSLMGPARTDTQYFGPGTRLTVL.

The chain joins TRBV5-8 to TRBJ2-1, with D unresolved. CDR3 size: 14 residues. The germline V gene has CDR1 SGHTS and CDR2 YDEGEE. Between the trimmed V and J ends, which lost 5 bases and 1 base, there was a span of 10 bases. CDR3 loop: CASSGPRSYNEQFF. CDR3 coding DNA: TGTGCCAGCAGTGGGCCGAGATCCTACAATGAGCAGTTCTTC. Full variable domain (missing parts from reference TRBV5-8 and TRBJ2-1): EAGVTQSPTHLIKTRGQQATLRCSPISGHTSVYWYQQALGLGLQFLLWYDEGEERNRGNFPPRFSGRQFPNYSSELNVNALELEDSALYLCASSGPRSYNEQFFGPGTRLTVL.

The rearrangement links TRBV7-2 to TRBJ2-7; TRBD2 matches 14 bases. The CDR3 totals 16 residues. Germline CDR1 and CDR2: SGHTA and FQGNSA. After removal of 6 bases from V and 3 bases from J, the junction contained 7 bases not matched to a gene. The CDR3 coding sequence is TGTGCCAGCAGTCCGTGTGGGACTAGCGGGAGCTACGAGCAGTACTTC. This sequence encodes CASSPCGTSGSYEQYF.

The rearrangement uses TRBV11-3 and TRBJ2-2; D ambiguous. Trimming took 0 bases from V and 6 from J, leaving 5 bases between them. CDR1 is SGHNT, CDR2 YENEEA, per germline. The CDR3 has 13 amino acids. CDR3 DNA: TGTGCCAGCAGCTTAGAAGCCCCCGGGGAGCTGTTTTTT. This sequence encodes CASSLEAPGELFF. Supplemented by reference TRBV11-3 and TRBJ2-2, the full variable domain reads EAGVVQSPRYKIIEKKQPVAFWCNPISGHNTLYWYLQNLGQGPELLIRYENEEAVDDSQLPKDRFSAERLKGVDSTLKIQPAELGDSAVYLCASSLEAPGELFFGEGSRLTVL.

The CDR3 spells CASRVDGGNTEAFF. As DNA, the CDR3 is TGTGCCAGCAGGGTCGACGGGGGTAACACTGAAGCTTTCTTT. The gene calls are TRBV25-1 and TRBJ1-1, with D maybe TRBD1 (5 bases). The CDR3 contains 14 residues. The ends were cut back, 6 bases at V and 2 bases at J, with 13 bases in the middle. Germline V gene sequence: CDR1 MGHDK, CDR2 SYGVNS. The full variable domain, with the rest looked up from reference TRBV25-1 and TRBJ1-1, is EADIYQTPRYLVIGTGKKITLECSQTMGHDKMYWYQQDPGMELHLIHYSYGVNSTEKGDLSSESTVSRIRTEHFPLTLESARPSHTSQYLCASRVDGGNTEAFFGQGTRLTVV.

The CDR3 loop is CASSQASYNEQFF. The DNA for the CDR3 is TGTGCCAGCAGCCAAGCGTCCTACAATGAGCAGTTCTTC. The chain carries TRBV7-9 and TRBJ2-1; D unclear. Germline values: CDR1 SEHNR, CDR2 FQNEAQ (reference sequence). There are 13 residues in the CDR3. The V end was cut by 5 bases, the J end by 1 base, with 6 bases between.

The chain couples TRBV18 to TRBJ2-7, with 9 positions matching TRBD1. Germline CDR1 KGHSH, CDR2 LQKENI. The CDR3 spans 14 residues. Trimming removed 4 bases from V and 4 bases from J; junction bases left unmatched: 5. CDR3 nucleotides: TGTGCCAGCTCACTGGGGACAGGGTTGTACGAGCAGTACTTC. Protein sequence: CASSLGTGLYEQYF.

The chain links TRBV5-4 to TRBJ2-5; D remains unclear. This CDR3 region has 13 residues. Germline assignment: CDR1 SGHNT and CDR2 YYREEE (reference sequence). Trimming stripped 3 bases from V and 5 bases from J, with 11 bases between. In DNA form, the CDR3 reads TGTGCCAGCAGCTCGCTAGTTACGGAGACCCAGTACTTC. Protein: CASSSLVTETQYF.

CDR3 sequence: CAISESGDRGLDTEAFF. The CDR3 region has the DNA TGTGCCATCAGTGAGTCAGGGGACAGGGGGTTGGACACTGAAGCTTTCTTT. This rearrangement joins TRBV10-3 to TRBJ1-1, with 11 bases that match TRBD1. V was clipped by 0 bases and J by 3 bases; unmatched bases: 6. CDR3 length equals 17 residues. Per germline, CDR1 ENHRY and CDR2 SYGVKD.

This clone has a single count. The chain uses TRBV10-1 and TRBJ2-7; 11 bases agree with TRBD1. This CDR3 contains 14 residues. CDR1 is WNHNN, CDR2 SYGVQD, per germline (reference sequence). J gave up 3 bases and V 7 bases, and 5 bases lay outside the gene matches. CDR3: CASMSGTGGYEQYF. In DNA, the CDR3 is TGCGCCAGCATGAGTGGGACAGGGGGCTACGAGCAGTACTTC.

This chain connects TRBV7-9 to TRBJ2-7, with TRBD1 as a possible D gene (6 bases). V was pared by 5 bases and J by 3 bases, with 8 bases between. The CDR3 extends over 12 amino acids. Germline V CDR1 and CDR2: SEHNR, FQNEAQ (reference sequence). The chain's CDR3 is CASSRTVYEQYF. CDR3 DNA: TGTGCCAGCAGCCGGACAGTCTACGAGCAGTACTTC.

The chain joins TRBV6-7 to TRBJ2-5, with a possible D match to TRBD2 (7 bases). TRBV6-7 has ORF status, its function being uncertain. This CDR3 spans 19 amino acids. V shed 0 bases and J shed 0 bases, with 20 bases lying between them. CDR3 protein: CASSYSEGGLADNQETQYF. In DNA, the CDR3 is TGTGCCAGCAGTTACTCAGAGGGGGGGCTAGCGGATAACCAAGAGACCCAGTACTTC.

This clone was seen only once. The chain employs TRBV14 and TRBJ2-5; 8 bases are shared with TRBD1. Germline assignment: CDR1 SGHDN and CDR2 FVKESK. CDR3 length: 18 amino acids. The trim removed 3 bases at V and 2 bases at J, leaving 14 bases unmatched. CDR3 residues: CASSQSQGAISMQETQYF. In nucleotides, the CDR3 is TGTGCCAGCAGCCAGTCCCAGGGGGCCATCTCTATGCAAGAGACCCAGTACTTC.

The chain has TRBV2 and TRBJ2-5; D is perhaps TRBD2 (5 bases). Germline V gene data show CDR1 as SNHLY and CDR2 as FYNNEI. CDR3 length: 16 residues. V was clipped by 6 bases and J by 5 bases, with 22 bases between them. CDR3 bases: TGTGCCAGCAGGCTCCCAGCGGACCTAGTATGGGAGACCCAGTACTTC. Amino acid sequence: CASRLPADLVWETQYF.

The gene calls are TRBV4-2 and TRBJ2-7; 15 bases fit TRBD2. This CDR3 spans 18 amino acids. Germline V lookup: CDR1 LGHNA, CDR2 YNFKEQ. V lost 3 bases to trimming and J lost 2 bases; unmatched junction nucleotides: 8. The chain's CDR3 is CASSHPGLAGGPTYEQYF. The CDR3, as DNA: TGTGCCAGCAGCCACCCCGGACTAGCGGGAGGGCCCACCTACGAGCAGTACTTC.

V is TRBV29-1 and J is TRBJ2-2; 7 bases agree with TRBD1. The CDR3 is 14 residues long. Germline trimming cut 7 bases from V and 3 bases from J; bases unmatched to any gene: 8. In germline, CDR1 is SQVTM, CDR2 ANQGSEA. CDR3 region: CSAPGQSYTGELFF. CDR3 DNA: TGCAGCGCCCCGGGACAGTCTTACACCGGGGAGCTGTTTTTT.

This clone was counted a few times. The chain carries TRBV7-2 and TRBJ2-4; 14 bases are shared with TRBD2. Trimming at V came to 5 bases and at J to 7 bases, leaving 7 bases not matched to a gene. Germline CDR1 reads SGHTA; CDR2 reads FQGNSA. The CDR3 has 16 amino acids. The CDR3 protein is CASSPGTSGGGNIQYF. Here the CDR3 DNA reads TGTGCCAGCAGCCCAGGGACTAGCGGGGGTGGGAACATTCAGTACTTC.

This clone was seen a few times. The chain links TRBV7-2 to TRBJ1-3; no firm D call. This CDR3 region has 12 residues. Looked up from germline, CDR1 is SGHTA and CDR2 is FQGNSA. The V gene lost 8 bases and the J gene lost 4 bases, with 9 bases spanning the gap. CDR3 coding DNA: TGTGCCAGCTACCTACCCGGAAACACCATATATTTT. Translation gives CASYLPGNTIYF.

V and J are TRBV28 and TRBJ2-4, with a tentative D call TRBD1 (6 bases). Trimming pared 6 bases from V and 0 bases from J, leaving 15 bases between. CDR1 and CDR2 from the germline V gene are MDHEN and SYDVKM. The CDR3 covers 16 residues. CDR3 in DNA: TGTGCCAGCAGCGAGGACAGAACACTAGCCAAAAACATTCAGTACTTC. Translated, it gives CASSEDRTLAKNIQYF.

This clone came up once. This chain uses TRBV11-3 with TRBJ2-1; TRBD2 agrees at 8 bases. The germline CDR1 and CDR2 sequences are SGHNT and YENEEA. The CDR3 is 13 residues long. Trimming took 5 bases from V and 8 from J; bases not matched to a gene: 5. The CDR3 is CASSRGAGDEQFF. The CDR3 DNA is TGTGCCAGCAGCCGAGGAGCGGGAGATGAGCAGTTCTTC. The full variable domain, completed using reference TRBV11-3 and TRBJ2-1, is EAGVVQSPRYKIIEKKQPVAFWCNPISGHNTLYWYLQNLGQGPELLIRYENEEAVDDSQLPKDRFSAERLKGVDSTLKIQPAELGDSAVYLCASSRGAGDEQFFGPGTRLTVL.

J is TRBJ2-2 and V is TRBV4-3; TRBD2 agrees at 9 bases. After removal of 4 bases from V and 0 bases from J, the junction contained 18 bases not matched to a gene. Germline V gene lookup returns CDR1 LGHNA and CDR2 YSLEER. This CDR3 region has 21 residues. DNA of the CDR3: TGCGCCAGCAGCCTCAGGGTTTCAACTTCTAGCGGGGTCGCGAACACCGGGGAGCTGTTTTTT. Amino acid sequence: CASSLRVSTSSGVANTGELFF.

The rearrangement joins TRBV5-4 to TRBJ2-1, with D maybe TRBD2 (6 bases). CDR3 length equals 12 residues. V gave up 7 bases and J gave up 12 bases, with 17 bases separating them. The germline V gene encodes CDR1 SGHNT and CDR2 YYREEE (reference sequence). The CDR3 here is CASVDLRGWQFF. In nucleotides, the CDR3 is TGTGCCAGCGTGGACTTGCGGGGCTGGCAGTTCTTC. Full variable domain (rest looked up from reference TRBV5-4 and TRBJ2-1): ETGVTQSPTHLIKTRGQQVTLRCSSQSGHNTVSWYQQALGQGPQFIFQYYREEENGRGNFPPRFSGLQFPNYSSELNVNALELDDSALYLCASVDLRGWQFFGPGTRLTVL.

The rearrangement links TRBV7-9 to TRBJ2-5, with 12 nucleotides matching TRBD1. V lost 5 bases, J lost 5 bases, and 6 bases stayed unmatched. The CDR3 is made up of 15 amino acids. Germline lookup yields CDR1 SEHNR and CDR2 FQNEAQ (reference sequence). CDR3 nucleotides: TGTGCCAGCAGCATGGGACAGGGGGCGCGGGAGACCCAGTACTTC. Translated: CASSMGQGARETQYF.

The chain uses TRBV10-3 and TRBJ2-1; D is perhaps TRBD2 (6 bases). In germline, CDR1 is ENHRY, CDR2 SYGVKD. The ends were cut back, 5 bases at V and 4 bases at J, with 15 bases in the middle. The CDR3 contains 15 residues. CDR3: CAISRLVGFYNEQFF. The DNA for the CDR3 is TGTGCCATCAGTAGACTAGTCGGGTTTTACAATGAGCAGTTCTTC.

This clone was observed a handful of times. The chain links TRBV28 to TRBJ2-7; 9 nucleotides line up with TRBD1. The CDR3 consists of 14 residues. CDR1 is MDHEN, CDR2 SYDVKM, per germline. V lost 10 bases and J lost 6; bases outside the gene matches: 13. CDR3 DNA: TGTGCCATCACACAGGGGGCGGCGGCGAGCGAGCAGTACTTC. Translated, it gives CAITQGAAASEQYF. Drawing the rest from reference TRBV28 and TRBJ2-7, the complete variable domain is DVKVTQSSRYLVKRTGEKVFLECVQDMDHENMFWYRQDPGLGLRLIYFSYDVKMKEKGDIPEGYSVSREKKERFSLILESASTNQTSMYLCAITQGAAASEQYFGPGTRLTVT.

V usage is TRBV5-8 and J usage is TRBJ2-7, with 13 bases identical to TRBD2. The CDR3 covers 16 residues. Per germline, CDR1 SGHTS and CDR2 YDEGEE. V shed 1 base and J 2 bases; nucleotides not matched to a gene: 3. The CDR3 spells CASSLTSGRGPYEQYF. In nucleotides, the CDR3 is TGTGCCAGCAGCTTGACTAGCGGGAGGGGGCCCTACGAGCAGTACTTC. Variable domain in full (rest from reference TRBV5-8 and TRBJ2-7): EAGVTQSPTHLIKTRGQQATLRCSPISGHTSVYWYQQALGLGLQFLLWYDEGEERNRGNFPPRFSGRQFPNYSSELNVNALELEDSALYLCASSLTSGRGPYEQYFGPGTRLTVT.